The 18 T cell receptor beta chains reported below all come from one sample, sequenced in a study of blood T cell repertoires in COVID-19 (dated by TCRdb to about 2020). Library preparation employed the immunoSEQ multiplex PCR assay. In its TCRdb copy, this immuneACCESS table keeps in-frame sequences only and misses some clones. Where compared with another copy, unresolved V genes explain less than half of these, and the others have no known cause. The table for this sample lists over 200,000 clones; about 90% of them were counted only once. The top ten hold more than 13% of the sample. Sequencing used PBMCs or T cells enriched from blood (not recorded which). These TCRs come from a man aged 25-45 years who had been exposed to COVID-19.

This rearrangement joins TRBV2 to TRBJ1-2; 9 bases fit TRBD1. Germline-derived CDR1 and CDR2 are SNHLY and FYNNEI. The CDR3 is 14 amino acids. J was trimmed by 6 bases and V by 7 bases; bases with no gene match: 9. CDR3 nucleotides: TGTGCCAGCATTACAGGGGGCGGTAGAAATGGCTACACCTTC. Translating gives CASITGGGRNGYTF.

J is TRBJ2-2 and V is TRBV3-1 (or the pseudogene TRBV3-2), with D unclear. The CDR3 runs to 13 residues. Per germline, CDR1 LGHDT and CDR2 YNNKEL (reference sequence). The germline V and J ends were trimmed by 3 bases and 7 bases, with 9 bases remaining between them. In nucleotides, the CDR3 is TGTGCCAGCAGCCAGAAAGTCGGCGGGGAGCTGTTTTTT. Amino acid sequence: CASSQKVGGELFF.

The genes are TRBV30 and TRBJ1-2; unclear D gene. This CDR3 is 11 amino acids long. Germline assignment: CDR1 GTSNPN and CDR2 SVGIG (reference sequence). V lost 5 bases and J 4 bases, leaving 8 bases between the germline ends. The CDR3 protein is CAWHGGYGYTF. In DNA, the CDR3 is TGTGCCTGGCATGGCGGCTATGGCTACACCTTC.

The gene calls are TRBV5-6 and TRBJ2-7, with 13 positions matching TRBD2. Germline CDR1 SGHDT, CDR2 YYEEEE. The CDR3 loop spans 13 amino acids. J was trimmed by 10 bases and V by 5 bases; bases with no gene match: 6. CDR3 protein: CASSWTSGGHQYF. In DNA, the CDR3 is TGTGCCAGCAGTTGGACTAGCGGGGGCCACCAGTACTTC.

The J gene is TRBJ2-3, the V gene TRBV25-1; no clear D gene. V lost 6 bases, J lost 3 bases, and 4 bases lay in between. Germline V CDR1 and CDR2: MGHDK, SYGVNS. The CDR3 has 11 residues. CDR3 nucleotides: TGTGCCAGCAGCGAGACAGATACGCAGTATTTT. Protein product: CASSETDTQYF.

This clone was found once. The chain joins TRBV30 to TRBJ2-7; possible D gene TRBD1, 7 bases. This CDR3 region has 15 residues. The germline CDR1 and CDR2 sequences are GTSNPN and SVGIG (reference sequence). V was trimmed by 3 bases and J by 2 bases, leaving 17 bases between them. The CDR3 loop reads CAWSEGQGGPYEQYF. The CDR3 DNA reads as TGTGCCTGGAGCGAGGGGCAGGGGGGCCCCTACGAGCAGTACTTC.

In the case of this clone: The junction does not match germline at one end; this may be a read error. In nucleotides, the CDR3 is TGTGCCAGCAGCCAAGATGCGGCGGCTGGGAACACCATATATTTT. Its translation is CASSQDAAAGNTIYF. The J gene is TRBJ1-3, the V gene TRBV3-1 (or the pseudogene TRBV3-2); D gene unclear. CDR3 length: 15 residues. Germline lookup yields CDR1 LGHDT and CDR2 YNNKEL (reference sequence).

The chain is built from TRBV29-1 and TRBJ2-1; 8 bases are shared with TRBD1. Looked up from germline, CDR1 is SQVTM and CDR2 is ANQGSEA. V dropped 4 bases and J dropped 7; count of bases not matched to a gene: 6. The CDR3 has 13 residues. The CDR3 loop is CSVGTDRENEQFF. CDR3 bases: TGCAGCGTTGGAACGGACAGGGAGAATGAGCAGTTCTTC.

The rearrangement uses TRBV15 and TRBJ1-1, with TRBD1 matching over 12 bases. Germline V gene lookup returns CDR1 LNHNV and CDR2 YYDKDF (reference sequence). J gave up 3 bases and V 5 bases, and 7 bases lay outside the gene matches. The length of the CDR3 is 16 residues. This CDR3 reads CATSGGDRGRYTEAFF. The CDR3 nucleotides read TGTGCCACCAGCGGGGGGGACAGGGGGCGTTACACTGAAGCTTTCTTT.

The gene calls are TRBV15 and TRBJ1-5; TRBD1 matches 10 bases. The CDR3 has 16 residues. The germline V gene has CDR1 LNHNV and CDR2 YYDKDF (reference sequence). V lost 2 bases, J lost 2 bases, and 3 bases stayed unmatched. The CDR3 DNA reads as TGTGCCACCAGCAGAACCGGGACAGGGGGCAATCAGCCCCAGCATTTT. Protein product: CATSRTGTGGNQPQHF.

The chain links TRBV2 to TRBJ2-4; 8 positions agree with TRBD1. Germline assignment: CDR1 SNHLY and CDR2 FYNNEI. V lost 5 bases, J lost 5 bases, and 5 bases stayed unmatched. The CDR3 is 14 amino acids. CDR3 bases: TGTGCCAGCAGTTGGGACAGGATCCAAAACATTCAGTACTTC. Protein product: CASSWDRIQNIQYF.

The chain joins TRBV5-4 to TRBJ2-2, with a weak D call TRBD1 (5 bases). Trimming took 2 bases from V and 3 from J, leaving 8 bases between them. The germline V gene has CDR1 SGHNT and CDR2 YYREEE (reference sequence). The CDR3 has 14 residues. CDR3 nucleotide sequence: TGTGCCAGCAGCTTTCAAGGGGACACCGGGGAGCTGTTTTTT. Residues: CASSFQGDTGELFF.

The chain combines TRBV12-2 with TRBJ2-7; the table names TRBD1, a call not compared with the DNA. TRBV12-2 is a documented pseudogene. The CDR3 loop spans 14 amino acids. CDR3 DNA sequence: TGTGCGAATTGGACAGGCAAATTCTCCTACGAGCAGTACTTC. Translated: CANWTGKFSYEQYF.

This clone was found once. The rearrangement uses TRBV4-2 and TRBJ2-3; D is possibly TRBD1 (5 bases). The CDR3 is made up of 16 amino acids. Germline V CDR1 and CDR2: LGHNA, YNFKEQ. Deletions cut 0 bases from V and 2 bases from J, with 12 bases between. The CDR3 spells CASSQDGQANTDTQYF. The CDR3 DNA reads as TGTGCCAGCAGCCAAGACGGACAAGCAAACACAGATACGCAGTATTTT.

The chain is built from TRBV7-2 and TRBJ2-1, with TRBD2 matching over 8 bases. Germline values: CDR1 SGHTA, CDR2 FQGNSA. The CDR3 runs to 16 residues. V shed 0 bases, J shed 4 bases, and the junction held 5 bases outside the gene matches. In DNA, the CDR3 is TGTGCCAGCAGCTTAGCTAGCGGGGATCTTTACAATGAGCAGTTCTTC. Its protein product is CASSLASGDLYNEQFF.

The count of this clone is one. The CDR3 reads CASSQTGTGEYNEQFF. In nucleotides, the CDR3 is TGCGCCAGCAGCCAGACCGGGACAGGGGAATACAATGAGCAGTTCTTC. This sequence joins TRBV4-1 and TRBJ2-1, with TRBD1 matching 10 bases. With 3 bases clipped from V and 4 bases from J, the junction kept 6 bases outside the gene matches. This CDR3 spans 16 amino acids. Germline V gives CDR1 MGHRA, CDR2 YSYEKL.

J is TRBJ1-4 and V is TRBV16; 7 nucleotides line up with TRBD1. The germline gives CDR1 KGHSY, CDR2 FQNENV. There are 14 residues in the CDR3. V lost 6 bases, J lost 5 bases, and 6 bases stayed unmatched. The CDR3 is CASRRGTVNEKLFF. The CDR3 DNA reads as TGTGCCAGCAGACGAGGGACAGTGAATGAAAAACTGTTTTTT.

The chain uses TRBV6-2 or TRBV6-3 and TRBJ2-4, with 7 bases lining up with TRBD1. V dropped 0 bases and J dropped 1; count of bases not matched to a gene: 0. The CDR3 consists of 15 residues. CDR1 is MNHEY and CDR2 is SVGEGT in the germline V gene. The CDR3 DNA is TGTGCCAGCAGTTACTCGGGACAGGCCAAAAACATTCAGTACTTC. Its protein product is CASSYSGQAKNIQYF.